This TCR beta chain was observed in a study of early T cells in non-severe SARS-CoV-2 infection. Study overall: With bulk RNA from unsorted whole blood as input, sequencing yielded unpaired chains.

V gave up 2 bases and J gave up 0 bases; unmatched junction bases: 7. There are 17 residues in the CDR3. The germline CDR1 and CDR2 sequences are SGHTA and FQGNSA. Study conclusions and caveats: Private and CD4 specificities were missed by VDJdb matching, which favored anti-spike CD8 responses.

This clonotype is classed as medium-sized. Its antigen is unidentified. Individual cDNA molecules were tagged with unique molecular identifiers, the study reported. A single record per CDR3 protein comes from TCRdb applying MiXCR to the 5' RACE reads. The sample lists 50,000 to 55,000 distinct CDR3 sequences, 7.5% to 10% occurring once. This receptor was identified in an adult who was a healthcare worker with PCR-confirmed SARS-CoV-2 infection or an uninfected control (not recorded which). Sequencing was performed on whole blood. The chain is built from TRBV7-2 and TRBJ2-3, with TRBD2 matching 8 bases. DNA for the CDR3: TGTGCCAGCAGCTTACTAGCGGGTATCTCTAGCACAGATACGCAGTATTTT. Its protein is CASSLLAGISSTDTQYF. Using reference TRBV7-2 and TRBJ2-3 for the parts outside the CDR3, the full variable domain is GAGVSQSPSNKVTEKGKDVELRCDPISGHTALYWYRQSLGQGLEFLIYFQGNSAPDKSGLPSDRFSAERTGGSVSTLTIQRTQQEDSAVYLCASSLLAGISSTDTQYFGPGTRLTVL.